The source of this T cell receptor (beta chain) is a study of response to subunit inactivated influenza vaccine. Findings and caveats of the study: Authors suggested that a seasonal influenza vaccination recruits few new T cells each time.

This clonotype was counted between two and nine times. The antigen is undetermined. From the RT-PCR reads, TCRdb called clonotypes with MiXCR, one entry per CDR3 protein. The table records just over 300,000 distinct CDR3 sequences, roughly 20% of them present only once. Germline CDR1 SGHTA, CDR2 FQGNSA. Trimming cost V 0 bases and J 1 base; bases outside gene matches: 8. The CDR3 totals 17 residues. The origin of this receptor is a man in his fifties or sixties who received an inactivated influenza vaccine. The specimen comprised PBMCs from blood, sampled 21 months after vaccination. This chain links TRBV7-2 with TRBJ1-1; 7 bases fit TRBD1. CDR3 nucleotide sequence: TGTGCCAGCAGCTTAGCTGACCTAGGGGGCGCGAACACTGAAGCTTTCTTT. Its translation: CASSLADLGGANTEAFF.